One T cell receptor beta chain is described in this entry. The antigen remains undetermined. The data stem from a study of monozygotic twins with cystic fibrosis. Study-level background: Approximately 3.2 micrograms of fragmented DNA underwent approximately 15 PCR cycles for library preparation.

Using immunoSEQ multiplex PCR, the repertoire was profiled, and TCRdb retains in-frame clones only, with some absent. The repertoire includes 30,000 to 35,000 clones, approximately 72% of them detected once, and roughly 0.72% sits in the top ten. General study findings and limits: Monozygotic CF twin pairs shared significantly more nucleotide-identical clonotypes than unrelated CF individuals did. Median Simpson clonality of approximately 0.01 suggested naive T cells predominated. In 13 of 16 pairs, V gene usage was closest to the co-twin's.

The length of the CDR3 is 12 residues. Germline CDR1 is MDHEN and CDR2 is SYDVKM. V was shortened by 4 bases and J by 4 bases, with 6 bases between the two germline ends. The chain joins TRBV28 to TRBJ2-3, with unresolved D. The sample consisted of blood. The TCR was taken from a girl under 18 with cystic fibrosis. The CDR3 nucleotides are TGTGCCAGCAGTTCCTCATCAGATACGCAGTATTTT. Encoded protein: CASSSSSDTQYF.